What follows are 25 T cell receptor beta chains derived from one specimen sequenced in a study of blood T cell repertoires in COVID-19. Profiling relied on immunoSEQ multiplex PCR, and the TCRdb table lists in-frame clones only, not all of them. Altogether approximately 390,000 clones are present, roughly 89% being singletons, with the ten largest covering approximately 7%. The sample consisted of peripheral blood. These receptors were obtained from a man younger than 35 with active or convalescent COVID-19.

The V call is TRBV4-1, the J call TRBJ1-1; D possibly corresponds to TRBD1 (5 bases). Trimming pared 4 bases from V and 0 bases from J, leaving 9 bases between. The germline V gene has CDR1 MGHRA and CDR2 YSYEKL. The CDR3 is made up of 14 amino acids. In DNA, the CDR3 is TGCGCCAGCAGCCTCCCAGGGTTGAACACTGAAGCTTTCTTT. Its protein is CASSLPGLNTEAFF.

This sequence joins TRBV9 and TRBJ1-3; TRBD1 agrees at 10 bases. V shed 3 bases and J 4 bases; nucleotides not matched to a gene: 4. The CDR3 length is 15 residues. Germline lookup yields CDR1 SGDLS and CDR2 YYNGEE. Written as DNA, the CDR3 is TGTGCCAGCAGCGGACAGGGGGCGAACGGAAACACCATATATTTT. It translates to CASSGQGANGNTIYF.

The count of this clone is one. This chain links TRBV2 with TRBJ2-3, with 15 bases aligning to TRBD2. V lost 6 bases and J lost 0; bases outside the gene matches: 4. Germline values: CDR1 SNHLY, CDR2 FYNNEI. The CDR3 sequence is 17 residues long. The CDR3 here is CASRTGTSGGSTDTQYF. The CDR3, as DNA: TGTGCCAGCAGAACAGGGACTAGCGGGGGGAGCACAGATACGCAGTATTTT.

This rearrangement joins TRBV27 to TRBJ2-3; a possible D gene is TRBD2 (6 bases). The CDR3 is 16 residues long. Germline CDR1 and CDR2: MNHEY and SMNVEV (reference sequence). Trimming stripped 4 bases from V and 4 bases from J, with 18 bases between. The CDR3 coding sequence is TGTGCCAGCAGTTACCAAACTAGCTACCCCTCAGATACGCAGTATTTT. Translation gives CASSYQTSYPSDTQYF.

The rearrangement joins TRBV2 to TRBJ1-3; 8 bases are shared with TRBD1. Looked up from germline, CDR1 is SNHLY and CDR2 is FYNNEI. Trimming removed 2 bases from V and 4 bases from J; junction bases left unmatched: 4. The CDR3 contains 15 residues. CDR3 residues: CASSESRGLGNTIYF. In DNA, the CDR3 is TGTGCCAGCAGTGAATCCAGGGGGCTGGGAAACACCATATATTTT.

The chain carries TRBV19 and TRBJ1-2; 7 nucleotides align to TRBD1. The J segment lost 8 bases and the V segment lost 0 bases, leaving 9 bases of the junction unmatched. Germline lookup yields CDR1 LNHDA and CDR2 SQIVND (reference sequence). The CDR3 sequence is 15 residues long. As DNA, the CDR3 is TGTGCCAGTAGTATAGACCCGGCGACAGGGCGCGGCTACACCTTC. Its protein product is CASSIDPATGRGYTF.

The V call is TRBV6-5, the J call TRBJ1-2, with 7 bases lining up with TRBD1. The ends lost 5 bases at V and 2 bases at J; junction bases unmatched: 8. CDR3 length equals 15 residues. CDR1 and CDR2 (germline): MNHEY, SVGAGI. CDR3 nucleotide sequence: TGTGCCAGCAGTCGAATCCTGGACAGGAACTATGGCTACACCTTC. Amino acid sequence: CASSRILDRNYGYTF.

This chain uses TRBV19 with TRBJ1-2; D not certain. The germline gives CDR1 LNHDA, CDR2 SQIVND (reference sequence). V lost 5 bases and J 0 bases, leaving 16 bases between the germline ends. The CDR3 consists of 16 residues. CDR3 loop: CASSLDTAVANYGYTF. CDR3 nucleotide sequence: TGTGCCAGTAGTTTGGATACAGCGGTAGCTAACTATGGCTACACCTTC.

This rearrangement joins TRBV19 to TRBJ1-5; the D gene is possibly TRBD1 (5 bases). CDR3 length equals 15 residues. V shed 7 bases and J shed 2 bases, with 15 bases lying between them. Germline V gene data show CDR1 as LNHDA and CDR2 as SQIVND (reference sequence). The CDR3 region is CASTSMTEGNQPQHF. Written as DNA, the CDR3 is TGTGCCAGTACCTCTATGACAGAGGGCAATCAGCCCCAGCATTTT.

CDR3 in DNA: TGTGCCAGCAGCACCTCATTGGGGGGGCCAGGAGATGAGCAGTTCTTC. Encoded protein: CASSTSLGGPGDEQFF. The V gene is TRBV7-8, the J gene TRBJ2-1, with D possibly matching TRBD2 (7 bases). Trimming stripped 5 bases from V and 8 bases from J, with 22 bases between. CDR3 size: 16 residues. Looked up from germline, CDR1 is SGHVS and CDR2 is FQNEAQ.

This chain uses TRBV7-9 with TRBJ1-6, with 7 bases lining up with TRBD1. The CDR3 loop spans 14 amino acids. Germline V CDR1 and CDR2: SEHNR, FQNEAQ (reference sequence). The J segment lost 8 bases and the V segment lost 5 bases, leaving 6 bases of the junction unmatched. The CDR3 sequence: CASSRDRTDSPLHF. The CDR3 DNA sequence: TGTGCCAGCAGCCGGGACAGAACTGATTCACCCCTCCACTTT.

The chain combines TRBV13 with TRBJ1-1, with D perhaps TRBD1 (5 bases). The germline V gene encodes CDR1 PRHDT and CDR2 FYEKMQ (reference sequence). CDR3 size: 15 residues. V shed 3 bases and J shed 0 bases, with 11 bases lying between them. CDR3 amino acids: CASSLLGEVNTEAFF. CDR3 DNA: TGTGCCAGCAGCTTGTTGGGGGAGGTGAACACTGAAGCTTTCTTT.

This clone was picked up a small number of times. CDR3 DNA sequence: TGTGCCATCAGTGAGTTTACAGGGGAATATGGCTACACCTTC. Translated: CAISEFTGEYGYTF. The chain couples TRBV10-3 to TRBJ1-2, with 7 bases identical to TRBD1. Trimming took 1 base from V and 5 from J; bases not matched to a gene: 4. The CDR3 contains 14 residues. Germline lookup yields CDR1 ENHRY and CDR2 SYGVKD.

CDR3 bases: TGCGCCAGCAGCCAACAACCGACAGTTGCCAATGAAAAACTGTTTTTT. Encoded protein: CASSQQPTVANEKLFF. The genes are TRBV4-1 and TRBJ1-4; D perhaps matches TRBD1 (5 bases). The CDR3 runs to 16 residues. Between the trimmed V and J ends, which lost 2 bases and 5 bases, there was a span of 15 bases. The germline CDR1 and CDR2 sequences are MGHRA and YSYEKL.

CDR3 in amino acids: CSGSKGLAGGTDTQYF. In DNA, the CDR3 is TGCAGCGGCTCTAAAGGTCTAGCGGGGGGCACAGATACGCAGTATTTT. This chain connects TRBV29-1 to TRBJ2-3; TRBD2 matches at 10 bases. The CDR3 consists of 16 residues. Trimming cost V 7 bases and J 1 base; bases outside gene matches: 11. The germline CDR1 and CDR2 sequences are SQVTM and ANQGSEA.

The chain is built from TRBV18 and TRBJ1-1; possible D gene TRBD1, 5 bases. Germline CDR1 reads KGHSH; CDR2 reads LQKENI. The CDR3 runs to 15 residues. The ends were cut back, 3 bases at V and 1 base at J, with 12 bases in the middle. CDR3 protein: CASSPPGGENTEAFF. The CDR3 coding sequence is TGTGCCAGCTCACCCCCCGGGGGAGAGAACACTGAAGCTTTCTTT.

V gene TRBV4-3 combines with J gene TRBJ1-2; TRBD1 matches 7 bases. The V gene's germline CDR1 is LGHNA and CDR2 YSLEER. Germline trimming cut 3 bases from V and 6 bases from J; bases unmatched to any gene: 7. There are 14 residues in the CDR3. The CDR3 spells CASSHYRGSNGYTF. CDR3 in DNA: TGCGCCAGCAGCCACTACAGGGGAAGTAATGGCTACACCTTC.

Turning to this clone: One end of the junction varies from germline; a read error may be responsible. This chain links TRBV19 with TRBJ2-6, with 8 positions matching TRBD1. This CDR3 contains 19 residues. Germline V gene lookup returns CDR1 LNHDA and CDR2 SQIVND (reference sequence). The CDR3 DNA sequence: TGTGCCAGTAGTATAGGGGACAGGTGGAGAAGCTCTGGGGCCAACGTGCTGACTTTC. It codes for CASSIGDRWRSSGANVLTF.

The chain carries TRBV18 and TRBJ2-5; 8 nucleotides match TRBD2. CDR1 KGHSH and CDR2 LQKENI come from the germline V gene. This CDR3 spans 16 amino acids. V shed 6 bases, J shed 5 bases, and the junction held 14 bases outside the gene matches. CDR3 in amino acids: CASSLLPGGPEETQYF. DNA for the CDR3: TGTGCCAGCTCCCTTCTGCCGGGGGGGCCGGAGGAGACCCAGTACTTC.

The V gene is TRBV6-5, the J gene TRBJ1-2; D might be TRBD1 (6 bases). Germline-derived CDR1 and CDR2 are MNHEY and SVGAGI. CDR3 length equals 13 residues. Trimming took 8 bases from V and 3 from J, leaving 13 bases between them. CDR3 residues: CASAGATDYGYTF. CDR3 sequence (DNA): TGTGCCAGCGCAGGGGCGACCGACTATGGCTACACCTTC.

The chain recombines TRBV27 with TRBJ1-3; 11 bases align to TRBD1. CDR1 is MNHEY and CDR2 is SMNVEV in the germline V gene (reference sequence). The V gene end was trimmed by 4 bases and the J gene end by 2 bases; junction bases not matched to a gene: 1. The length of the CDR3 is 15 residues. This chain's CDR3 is CASSSDRGPGNTIYF. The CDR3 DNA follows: TGTGCCAGCAGTTCGGACAGGGGGCCTGGAAACACCATATATTTT.

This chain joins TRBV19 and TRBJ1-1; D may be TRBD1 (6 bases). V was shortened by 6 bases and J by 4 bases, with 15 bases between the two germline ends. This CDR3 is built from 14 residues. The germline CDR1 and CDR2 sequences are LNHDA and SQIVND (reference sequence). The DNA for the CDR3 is TGTGCCAGTAGATACAGGGTGTTGGGCACTGAAGCTTTCTTT. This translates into CASRYRVLGTEAFF.

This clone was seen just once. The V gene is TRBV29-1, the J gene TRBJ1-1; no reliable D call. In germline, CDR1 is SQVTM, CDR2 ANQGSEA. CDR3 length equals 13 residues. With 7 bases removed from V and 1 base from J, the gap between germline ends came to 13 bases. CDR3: CSAPGPKNTEAFF. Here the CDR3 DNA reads TGCAGCGCACCCGGTCCAAAGAACACTGAAGCTTTCTTT. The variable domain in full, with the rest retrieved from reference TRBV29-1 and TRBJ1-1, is SAVISQKPSRDICQRGTSLTIQCQVDSQVTMMFWYRQQPGQSLTLIATANQGSEATYESGFVIDKFPISRPNLTFSTLTVSNMSPEDSSIYLCSAPGPKNTEAFFGQGTRLTVV.

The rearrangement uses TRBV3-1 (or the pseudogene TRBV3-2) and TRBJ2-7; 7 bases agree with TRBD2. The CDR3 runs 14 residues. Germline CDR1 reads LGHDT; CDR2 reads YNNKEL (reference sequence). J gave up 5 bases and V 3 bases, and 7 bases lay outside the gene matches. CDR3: CASSQGGSINEQYF. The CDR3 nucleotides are TGTGCCAGCAGCCAGGGCGGGAGTATAAACGAGCAGTACTTC.

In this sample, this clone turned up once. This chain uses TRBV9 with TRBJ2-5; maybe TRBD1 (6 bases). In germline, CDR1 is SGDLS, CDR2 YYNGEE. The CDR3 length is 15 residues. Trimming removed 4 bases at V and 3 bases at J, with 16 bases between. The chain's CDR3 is CASSPGTHREETQYF. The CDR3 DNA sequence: TGTGCCAGCAGCCCAGGGACACACAGAGAAGAGACCCAGTACTTC.